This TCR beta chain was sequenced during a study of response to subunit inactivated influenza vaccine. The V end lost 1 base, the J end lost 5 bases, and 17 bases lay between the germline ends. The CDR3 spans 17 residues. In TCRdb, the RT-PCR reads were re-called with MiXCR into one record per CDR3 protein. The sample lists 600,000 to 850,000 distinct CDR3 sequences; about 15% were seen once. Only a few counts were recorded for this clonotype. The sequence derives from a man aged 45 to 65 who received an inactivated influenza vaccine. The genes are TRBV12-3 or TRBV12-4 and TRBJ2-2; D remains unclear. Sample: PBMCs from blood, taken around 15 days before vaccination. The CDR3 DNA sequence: TGTGCCAGCAGTTTAGGTGGGCCGGCGGTATCAACCGGGGAGCTGTTTTTT. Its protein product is CASSLGGPAVSTGELFF.